This T cell receptor beta chain was found in a study of T cells expressing NK-cell markers. TCRdb re-called the 5' RACE reads; one entry per CDR3 protein, DNA not given. Listed are about 180,000 distinct CDR3 sequences; 20% to 25% falls within the top ten. There are 13 residues in the CDR3. The germline V gene encodes CDR1 SEHNR and CDR2 FQNEAQ (reference sequence). The chain uses TRBV7-9 and TRBJ1-1. Input material: blood T cells: a sorted CD56 or NKG2C T cell subset, CD4+ or CD8+ T cells, or bulk PBMC T cells (not recorded which). The receptor was isolated from a man aged 18-75 years in good health. CDR3 sequence reads: CANEAQQTVEAFF.